These T cell receptor beta chains were read from a single sample in a study of control samples from healthy donors and cancer patients. This table comes from immunoSEQ multiplex PCR, and its TCRdb copy is limited to in-frame clones, with some not included. The sample lists fewer than 80,000 clones; around 90% were seen once. The sequencing sample was made of PBMCs. These receptors were collected from a man between 60 and 75 years old with colorectal cancer. CDR3s include the opening cysteine and the closing phenylalanine or tryptophan. The D gene is left open where the match is weak. Clone sizes are given selectively: once, few, many, or a class where the clone is expanded.

- TRBJ2-5 TRBV5-1 - CASSLDGTSILSGQYF TGCGCCAGCAGCTTGGATGGGACATCCATCCTTTCGGGCCAGTACTTC
- TRBJ2-1 TRBV24-1 - CATSDPGPMSEQFF TGTGCCACCAGTGACCCGGGACCTATGAGCGAGCAGTTCTTC
once TRBJ2-7 TRBV6-5 - CASSSSDRGNYEQYF -
- TRBJ1-2 TRBV5-4 TRBD1 CASSATGGGAFGYTF TGTGCCAGCAGCGCGACAGGGGGGGGCGCGTTTGGCTACACCTTC
- TRBJ2-7 TRBV15 TRBD2 CATSGGTSGGPIPSYEQYF TGTGCCACCAGCGGGGGGACTAGCGGGGGGCCCATTCCCTCCTACGAGCAGTACTTC
- TRBJ2-3 TRBV4-2 TRBD2 CASSQDWASGGTDTQYF TGTGCCAGCAGCCAAGATTGGGCTAGCGGGGGCACAGATACGCAGTATTTT
- TRBJ1-1 TRBV4-1 TRBD1 CASSPQQGSPEAFF TGCGCCAGCAGCCCACAACAGGGGAGCCCTGAAGCTTTCTTT
once TRBJ2-2 TRBV4-2 - CASSQETYLTGELFF TGTGCCAGCAGCCAAGAGACCTACCTCACCGGGGAGCTGTTTTTT
few TRBJ2-6 TRBV30 - CACWAGGYRSGANVLTF TGTGCCTGCTGGGCCGGGGGATACCGCTCTGGGGCCAACGTCCTGACTTTC
- TRBJ1-2 TRBV3-1/TRBV3-2 - CASSQVEGSYGYTF TGTGCCAGCAGCCAAGTTGAGGGGAGCTATGGCTACACCTTC
- TRBJ2-7 TRBV7-7 TRBD2 CASSLSPSGGYDEQYF TGTGCCAGCAGCTTATCCCCTAGCGGGGGGTACGACGAGCAGTACTTC
- TRBJ2-7 TRBV5-4 - CASSLVGGPTYEQYF TGTGCCAGCAGCTTGGTAGGGGGGCCTACCTACGAGCAGTACTTC
- TRBJ2-3 TRBV3-1/TRBV3-2 - CASSLGQRGADTQYF TGTGCCAGCAGCCTCGGACAGCGGGGAGCAGATACGCAGTATTTT
- TRBJ1-4 TRBV7-2 - CASTSQGRLNEKLFF TGTGCCAGCACCTCACAGGGACGACTTAATGAAAAACTGTTTTTT
- TRBJ2-5 TRBV30 - CAWSVMETQYF TGTGCCTGGAGTGTAATGGAGACCCAGTACTTC
- TRBJ1-1 TRBV9 - CASSVGGSQAKAFF TGTGCCAGCAGCGTAGGTGGGTCCCAGGCAAAAGCTTTCTTT
- TRBJ2-7 TRBV2 - CASSERRVSYEQYF TGTGCCAGCAGTGAACGGCGGGTATCCTACGAGCAGTACTTC
once TRBJ2-3 TRBV11-1 TRBD1 CASREQGLGTDTQYF TGTGCCAGCAGAGAACAGGGGCTGGGGACAGATACGCAGTATTTT
few TRBJ1-5 TRBV19 TRBD1 CASRVRQGFGQPQHF TGTGCCAGTAGAGTGAGACAGGGGTTTGGTCAGCCCCAGCATTTT
- TRBJ2-2 TRBV29-1 - CSVRPGSNTGELFF TGCAGCGTTCGGCCGGGCTCGAACACCGGGGAGCTGTTTTTT
- TRBJ1-5 TRBV15 - CATSREDSSIKPQHF TGTGCCACCAGCAGAGAGGACAGCTCAATCAAGCCCCAGCATTTT
few TRBJ2-7 TRBV2 TRBD1 CASSASRGSVYEQYF TGTGCCAGCAGTGCTTCCAGGGGGAGTGTCTACGAGCAGTACTTC
- TRBJ1-2 TRBV7-6 TRBD1 CASSTGGRYGYTF TGTGCCAGCAGCACAGGGGGCCGCTATGGCTACACCTTC
- TRBJ1-2 TRBV2 TRBD1 CASSEGQGADGYTF TGTGCCAGCAGTGAAGGGCAGGGGGCGGATGGCTACACCTTC
- TRBJ2-5 TRBV29-1 - CSVVGGPQETQYF TGCAGCGTTGTTGGGGGACCTCAAGAGACCCAGTACTTC
- TRBJ1-4 TRBV6-1 TRBD1 CASSVQDRGAGEKLFF TGTGCCAGCAGTGTTCAGGACAGGGGGGCAGGAGAAAAACTGTTTTTT
- TRBJ2-3 TRBV3-1/TRBV3-2 TRBD2 CASSQEAAGGGTQYF TGTGCCAGCAGCCAAGAGGCAGCGGGGGGGGGTACGCAGTATTTT
- TRBJ1-5 TRBV6-5 - CASTGQHLRGQPQHF TGTGCCAGCACGGGACAACATTTAAGGGGACAGCCCCAGCATTTT
once TRBJ2-3 TRBV18 - CASSPAGKGSDTQYF TGTGCCAGCTCACCGGCGGGGAAGGGTTCAGATACGCAGTATTTT
- TRBJ2-3 TRBV7-6 - CASSLTQRGRTDTQYF TGTGCCAGCAGCTTAACTCAACGTGGCCGCACAGATACGCAGTATTTT
- TRBJ2-7 TRBV7-9 - CASSPEAPPSQQYF TGTGCCAGCAGTCCCGAGGCCCCACCTTCCCAGCAGTACTTC
- TRBJ2-7 TRBV7-9 - CASSLPQNYEQYF TGTGCCAGCAGCTTACCTCAAAACTACGAGCAGTACTTC
- TRBJ2-3 TRBV4-1 - CASSQFGPTDTQYF TGCGCCAGCAGCCAATTTGGCCCCACCGATACGCAGTATTTT
medium-sized TRBJ1-2 TRBV7-7 TRBD1 CASSGTGDNYGYTF TGTGCCAGCAGCGGGACAGGGGATAACTATGGCTACACCTTC
- TRBJ2-1 TRBV19 - CASSIGGAVRNEQFF TGTGCCAGTAGTATAGGGGGGGCCGTGAGGAATGAGCAGTTCTTC
- TRBJ2-1 TRBV12-3/TRBV12-4 - CASRTSNYNEQFF TGTGCCAGCAGGACTAGTAACTACAATGAGCAGTTCTTC
- TRBJ2-1 TRBV27 TRBD1 CASRGPGGAYNEQFF TGTGCCAGCAGGGGACCAGGGGGCGCCTACAATGAGCAGTTCTTC
- TRBJ1-4 TRBV7-9 - CASKAGRDNEKLFF TGTGCCAGCAAAGCGGGACGGGATAATGAAAAACTGTTTTTT
- TRBJ1-5 TRBV28 - CASSPRARPQHF TGTGCCAGCAGTCCCCGGGCTCGTCCCCAGCATTTT
- TRBJ2-1 TRBV29-1 TRBD2 CSVAPSGGSSYNEQFF TGCAGCGTTGCCCCTAGCGGGGGGAGCTCCTACAATGAGCAGTTCTTC
- TRBJ2-7 TRBV7-2 TRBD1 CASSSWTGPYEQYF TGTGCCAGCAGCTCTTGGACAGGGCCTTACGAGCAGTACTTC
once TRBJ2-3 TRBV6-2/TRBV6-3 TRBD2 CASSFKGLAFADTQYF TGTGCCAGCAGCTTTAAGGGACTAGCCTTCGCAGATACGCAGTATTTT